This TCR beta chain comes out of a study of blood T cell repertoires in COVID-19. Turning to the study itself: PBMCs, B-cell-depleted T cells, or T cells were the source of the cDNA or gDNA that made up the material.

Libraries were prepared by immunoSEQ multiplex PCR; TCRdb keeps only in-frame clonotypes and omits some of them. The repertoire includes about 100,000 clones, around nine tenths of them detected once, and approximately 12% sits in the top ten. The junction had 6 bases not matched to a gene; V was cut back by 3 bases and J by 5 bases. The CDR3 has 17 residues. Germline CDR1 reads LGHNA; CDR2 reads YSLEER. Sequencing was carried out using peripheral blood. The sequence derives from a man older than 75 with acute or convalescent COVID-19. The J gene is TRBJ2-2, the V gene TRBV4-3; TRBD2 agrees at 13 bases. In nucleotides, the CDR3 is TGCGCCAGCAGCCAGGAGACTAGCGGGAGGTATACCGGGGAGCTGTTTTTT. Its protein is CASSQETSGRYTGELFF.